Below are 30 T cell receptor beta chains sequenced from a single sample in a study of cytomegalovirus exposure and HLA in healthy donors. The assay was immunoSEQ multiplex PCR, and TCRdb's table has in-frame clones only and misses some. The profile covers some 160,000 clones, with 88% appearing a single time and 2.5% to 3% taken by the ten largest. The sequencing sample was made of PBMCs. Receptor source: a man younger than 35 in good health and CMV-seronegative.

The chain uses TRBV7-8 and TRBJ1-2; TRBD1 agrees at 10 bases. This CDR3 spans 14 amino acids. Germline loops: CDR1 SGHVS, CDR2 FQNEAQ. Germline trimming cut 1 base from V and 8 bases from J; bases unmatched to any gene: 4. The DNA for the CDR3 is TGTGCCAGCAGCTTAGTACGGGACAGGGGAGGCTACACCTTC. It encodes CASSLVRDRGGYTF.

J is TRBJ2-2 and V is TRBV6-5; TRBD1 might be the D (5 bases). CDR1 and CDR2 (germline): MNHEY, SVGAGI. V was clipped by 0 bases and J by 6 bases, with 11 bases between them. This CDR3 region has 15 residues. CDR3 sequence: CASSYSTVVAGELFF. In nucleotides, the CDR3 is TGTGCCAGCAGTTACTCGACAGTCGTTGCCGGGGAGCTGTTTTTT.

This clone has just one count. The J gene is TRBJ1-2, the V gene TRBV5-4, with 7 bases aligning to TRBD1. Trimming cost V 8 bases and J 4 bases; bases outside gene matches: 14. CDR1 SGHNT and CDR2 YYREEE come from the germline V gene (reference sequence). The CDR3 is 15 amino acids. CDR3 DNA sequence: TGTGCCAGTGTTGGTGAGGGGGCGCGCGGCTATGGCTACACCTTC. This gives the protein CASVGEGARGYGYTF.

The rearrangement links TRBV4-3 to TRBJ1-2; no firm D call. Trimming removed 0 bases at V and 2 bases at J, with 10 bases between. Germline V gene sequence: CDR1 LGHNA, CDR2 YSLEER. The CDR3 is made up of 15 amino acids. The CDR3 here is CASSQDYDGNYGYTF. CDR3 in DNA: TGCGCCAGCAGCCAAGATTATGACGGGAACTATGGCTACACCTTC.

The chain uses TRBV4-1 and TRBJ2-2; D uncertain. The CDR3 totals 17 residues. Germline V gene lookup returns CDR1 MGHRA and CDR2 YSYEKL. Trimming took off 4 bases at V and 0 bases at J, with 15 bases between the two ends. The CDR3 coding sequence is TGCGCCAGCAGCCTTATAGTTGAGAAAACGAACACCGGGGAGCTGTTTTTT. Protein product: CASSLIVEKTNTGELFF.

The CDR3 sequence: CASTSGREYGYTF. Written as DNA, the CDR3 is TGTGCCAGCACCTCGGGAAGGGAGTATGGCTACACCTTC. V and J are TRBV5-4 and TRBJ1-2; D uncertain. Germline lookup yields CDR1 SGHNT and CDR2 YYREEE (reference sequence). The CDR3 spans 13 residues. Trimming stripped 6 bases from V and 5 bases from J, with 14 bases between.

DNA for the CDR3: TGCGCCAGCAGCCCCAATGACTACCCCGGCACAGATACGCAGTATTTT. As protein: CASSPNDYPGTDTQYF. This rearrangement joins TRBV5-1 to TRBJ2-3; D may be TRBD2 (5 bases). CDR1 and CDR2 from the germline V gene are SGHRS and YFSETQ. V lost 4 bases and J lost 1, with 16 bases in between. The CDR3 length is 16 residues.

A single count supports this clone. The gene calls are TRBV30 and TRBJ1-1; TRBD1 is a possible D gene (6 bases). Germline CDR1 GTSNPN, CDR2 SVGIG (reference sequence). CDR3 length: 12 residues. Between the trimmed V and J ends, which lost 8 bases and 1 base, there was a span of 11 bases. CDR3 residues: CARRQANTEAFF. DNA of the CDR3: TGTGCCCGAAGACAGGCGAACACTGAAGCTTTCTTT.

The gene calls are TRBV29-1 and TRBJ2-2; 7 bases are a match to TRBD1. CDR1 SQVTM and CDR2 ANQGSEA come from the germline V gene. This CDR3 region has 14 residues. J lost 5 bases, V lost 7 bases, and 10 bases had no gene match. CDR3 bases: TGCAGCGGGAAAGACAGGGTTGAAACCGGGGAGCTGTTTTTT. It codes for CSGKDRVETGELFF.

V usage is TRBV29-1 and J usage is TRBJ2-1; TRBD2 aligns across 9 bases. V was clipped by 5 bases and J by 8 bases; unmatched bases: 19. Germline-derived CDR1 and CDR2 are SQVTM and ANQGSEA. The CDR3 is made up of 17 amino acids. The CDR3 DNA is TGCAGCGTTTCAGTAGGGGGCGGGAGGGCCGCGTATTATGAGCAGTTCTTC. The encoded protein is CSVSVGGGRAAYYEQFF.

The J gene is TRBJ2-3, the V gene TRBV6-5; possible D gene TRBD2, 5 bases. The CDR3 length is 16 residues. The germline gives CDR1 MNHEY, CDR2 SVGAGI. The V gene lost 0 bases and the J gene lost 2 bases, with 12 bases spanning the gap. CDR3 region: CASSYSRAGDTDTQYF. Written as DNA, the CDR3 is TGTGCCAGCAGTTACTCCCGGGCGGGTGACACAGATACGCAGTATTTT.

V usage is TRBV29-1 and J usage is TRBJ1-3, with D tentatively TRBD1 (6 bases). Trimming removed 4 bases from V and 0 bases from J, with 19 bases in between. The CDR3 consists of 17 residues. Germline lookup yields CDR1 SQVTM and CDR2 ANQGSEA. The CDR3 loop is CSVGWNDRRASGNTIYF. For the CDR3, the DNA is TGCAGCGTTGGGTGGAACGACAGGCGGGCCTCTGGAAACACCATATATTTT.

V gene TRBV5-5 combines with J gene TRBJ2-7; 7 bases align to TRBD1. This CDR3 comprises 14 residues. Germline V lookup: CDR1 SGHKS, CDR2 YYEKEE (reference sequence). J lost 6 bases, V lost 3 bases, and 9 bases had no gene match. CDR3: CASSYPGQWAEQYV. CDR3 coding DNA: TGTGCCAGCAGCTATCCGGGACAGTGGGCCGAGCAGTACGTC.

The chain couples TRBV5-1 to TRBJ2-1; TRBD2 matches at 13 bases. This CDR3 is 16 amino acids long. V dropped 4 bases and J dropped 4; count of bases not matched to a gene: 5. CDR1 and CDR2 from the germline V gene are SGHRS and YFSETQ. The DNA of the CDR3 is TGCGCCAGCAGCCGAGGGACTAGCGGGAATTACAATGAGCAGTTCTTC. Its translation is CASSRGTSGNYNEQFF.

This clone has a single count. J is TRBJ1-1 and V is TRBV27; D is undetermined. There are 14 residues in the CDR3. Germline values: CDR1 MNHEY, CDR2 SMNVEV (reference sequence). V was clipped by 4 bases and J by 0 bases, with 9 bases between them. The CDR3 region is CASSSGGLNTEAFF. The CDR3 coding sequence is TGTGCCAGCAGTTCGGGAGGGCTGAACACTGAAGCTTTCTTT.

The V gene is TRBV29-1, the J gene TRBJ1-1, with TRBD1 identical over 11 bases. The CDR3 loop spans 12 amino acids. Germline loops: CDR1 SQVTM, CDR2 ANQGSEA. After removal of 7 bases from V and 5 bases from J, the junction contained 3 bases not matched to a gene. The CDR3 protein is CSAGQGATEAFF. The CDR3 DNA sequence: TGCAGCGCTGGACAGGGGGCTACTGAAGCTTTCTTT.

This rearrangement joins TRBV2 to TRBJ2-7; possibly TRBD2 for D (6 bases). Trimming stripped 4 bases from V and 0 bases from J, with 13 bases between. CDR1 is SNHLY and CDR2 is FYNNEI in the germline V gene. This CDR3 contains 15 residues. The CDR3 DNA follows: TGTGCCAGCAGTGCCGGGACTGAGAGCTCCTACGAGCAGTACGTC. As protein: CASSAGTESSYEQYV.

The chain uses TRBV4-1 and TRBJ2-7, with TRBD2 identical over 8 bases. Germline V CDR1 and CDR2: MGHRA, YSYEKL. The CDR3 consists of 15 residues. The junction had 7 bases not matched to a gene; V was cut back by 0 bases and J by 6 bases. CDR3 in DNA: TGCGCCAGCAGCCAAGATCAGGGACTAGGGCGCGAGCAGTACTTC. Encoded protein: CASSQDQGLGREQYF.

J is TRBJ2-5 and V is TRBV28; 7 bases agree with TRBD1. The germline CDR1 and CDR2 sequences are MDHEN and SYDVKM. The V and J ends lost 6 bases and 5 bases, in that order; junction bases with no gene match: 15. This CDR3 is built from 16 residues. The CDR3 DNA reads TGTGCCAGCAGCAAGAACCGAGGGGGCTTCGCGGAGACCCAGTACTTC. Amino acids: CASSKNRGGFAETQYF.

This chain links TRBV6-5 with TRBJ2-3, with TRBD2 as a possible D gene (5 bases). CDR1 MNHEY and CDR2 SVGAGI come from the germline V gene. V was pared by 0 bases and J by 5 bases, with 9 bases between. The CDR3 spans 14 residues. The chain's CDR3 is CASSYSSREDTQYF. The CDR3 DNA reads as TGTGCCAGCAGTTACTCTTCCCGGGAAGATACGCAGTATTTT.

The chain recombines TRBV5-4 with TRBJ2-7, with 7 bases identical to TRBD1. The germline V gene encodes CDR1 SGHNT and CDR2 YYREEE (reference sequence). Trimming cost V 2 bases and J 5 bases; bases outside gene matches: 4. The length of the CDR3 is 13 residues. The DNA of the CDR3 is TGTGCCAGCAGCTTAGACAGGGTCCACGAGCAGTACGTC. The encoded protein is CASSLDRVHEQYV.

V gene TRBV6-5 combines with J gene TRBJ2-7, with D tentatively TRBD1 (7 bases). The ends were cut back, 5 bases at V and 6 bases at J, with 17 bases in the middle. From germline, CDR1 is MNHEY and CDR2 SVGAGI. The CDR3 consists of 14 residues. Here the CDR3 reads CASSQGGRSGEQYF. CDR3 bases: TGTGCCAGCAGTCAGGGGGGTCGATCGGGCGAGCAGTACTTC.

The chain joins TRBV4-1 to TRBJ2-1; the D is unclear. V was shortened by 1 base and J by 3 bases, with 10 bases between the two germline ends. Germline assignment: CDR1 MGHRA and CDR2 YSYEKL. The CDR3 extends over 15 amino acids. In DNA form, the CDR3 reads TGCGCCAGCAGCCAAGCTGCTGACTTCTACAATGAGCAGTTCTTC. Translating it yields CASSQAADFYNEQFF.

The chain recombines TRBV30 with TRBJ1-1; possibly TRBD1 for D (6 bases). The CDR3 is made up of 14 amino acids. Trimming pared 2 bases from V and 5 bases from J, leaving 15 bases between. Germline CDR1 and CDR2: GTSNPN and SVGIG (reference sequence). The CDR3 loop reads CAWSPRGRETEAFF. The CDR3 bases are TGTGCCTGGAGTCCCAGGGGTAGAGAGACTGAAGCTTTCTTT.

This clone turned up a few times. The V call is TRBV18, the J call TRBJ2-7; D may be TRBD1 (6 bases). Trimming stripped 0 bases from V and 2 bases from J, with 11 bases between. Germline-derived CDR1 and CDR2 are KGHSH and LQKENI. CDR3 length equals 15 residues. The CDR3 region is CASSPPGTSAYEQYF. In nucleotides, the CDR3 is TGTGCCAGCTCACCACCTGGGACAAGTGCCTACGAGCAGTACTTC.

This chain links TRBV19 with TRBJ1-1, with 8 bases fitting TRBD1. The CDR3 sequence is 14 residues long. J lost 6 bases, V lost 4 bases, and 7 bases had no gene match. Germline V gene data show CDR1 as LNHDA and CDR2 as SQIVND (reference sequence). CDR3 coding DNA: TGTGCCAGTAGTACCACGGACAGGGAGTCTGAAGCTTTCTTT. Residues: CASSTTDRESEAFF.

V usage is TRBV10-3 and J usage is TRBJ2-2; D is undetermined. The V and J ends lost 6 bases and 4 bases respectively, with 15 bases between them. CDR1 and CDR2 (germline): ENHRY, SYGVKD. The CDR3 totals 15 residues. CDR3 coding DNA: TGTGCCATCAGGGAGACAAGCGTCGGCACCGGGGAGCTGTTTTTT. It translates to CAIRETSVGTGELFF.

The table lists this clone with a few counts. V gene TRBV4-1 combines with J gene TRBJ1-1; D is unclear. This CDR3 is 13 amino acids long. Between the trimmed V and J ends, which lost 1 base and 0 bases, there was a span of 3 bases. Germline CDR1 is MGHRA and CDR2 is YSYEKL. DNA for the CDR3: TGCGCCAGCAGCCAAGCCGTGAACACTGAAGCTTTCTTT. As protein: CASSQAVNTEAFF.

The chain joins TRBV5-6 to TRBJ2-3; 7 nucleotides agree with TRBD2. Germline-derived CDR1 and CDR2 are SGHDT and YYEEEE. With 0 bases clipped from V and 2 bases from J, the junction kept 6 bases outside the gene matches. The CDR3 length is 16 residues. The CDR3, as DNA: TGTGCCAGCAGCTTGGCATGGGCGGGGGACACAGATACGCAGTATTTT. Its translation is CASSLAWAGDTDTQYF. Looking up the rest from reference TRBV5-6 and TRBJ2-3 gives the full variable domain: DAGVTQSPTHLIKTRGQQVTLRCSPKSGHDTVSWYQQALGQGPQFIFQYYEEEERQRGNFPDRFSGHQFPNYSSELNVNALLLGDSALYLCASSLAWAGDTDTQYFGPGTRLTVL.

This clone has just one count. J is TRBJ2-7 and V is TRBV15; 7 bases line up with TRBD1. Trimming cost V 0 bases and J 5 bases; bases outside gene matches: 4. This CDR3 contains 14 residues. Looked up from germline, CDR1 is LNHNV and CDR2 is YYDKDF (reference sequence). CDR3 nucleotide sequence: TGTGCCACCAGCAGAGAAGGGGGCGAGGACGAGCAGTACTTC. Its protein product is CATSREGGEDEQYF.